Shown below are 17 T cell receptor beta chains from a single sample sequenced in a study of shared clonotypes between healthy human individuals. CD45RO-negative CD8 cells positively selected for CCR7 made up the naive population, which excluded terminally differentiated effector memory CD45RA+ cells. The repertoire was sequenced with immunoSEQ multiplex PCR; TCRdb's copy has only in-frame clones and lacks some. The table has under 700,000 clones, approximately 95% seen once. The sequenced material came from naive CD8+ T cells sorted from blood. Receptors originate from a woman in her twenties or thirties in good health.

This chain uses TRBV6-6 with TRBJ2-3; TRBD1 is a possible D gene (6 bases). V was clipped by 8 bases and J by 0 bases, with 12 bases between them. This CDR3 spans 14 amino acids. Germline lookup yields CDR1 MNHNY and CDR2 SVGAGI (reference sequence). CDR3 amino acids: CASGDTVSTDTQYF. The CDR3 DNA is TGTGCCAGCGGGGACACAGTTAGCACAGATACGCAGTATTTT.

The V and J genes are TRBV18 and TRBJ2-5; no firm D call. The tail of the sequence fits TRBJ2-7 better, so the J call may be wrong. In germline, CDR1 is KGHSH, CDR2 LQKENI. This CDR3 has 13 residues. CDR3 in amino acids: CASSPGSFHEQYF. DNA for the CDR3: TGTGCCAGCTCACCGGGCAGCTTTCACGAGCAGTACTTC.

This clone is a singleton in its sample. The chain combines TRBV28 with TRBJ2-1; TRBD2 matches 14 bases. Germline CDR1 and CDR2: MDHEN and SYDVKM. V was clipped by 6 bases and J by 2 bases; unmatched bases: 9. The CDR3 runs 18 residues. This CDR3 reads CASSPGTSGSPPYNEQFF. The CDR3 DNA is TGTGCCAGCAGCCCTGGGACTAGCGGGAGCCCCCCCTACAATGAGCAGTTCTTC. Full variable domain (remainder filled in from reference TRBV28 and TRBJ2-1): DVKVTQSSRYLVKRTGEKVFLECVQDMDHENMFWYRQDPGLGLRLIYFSYDVKMKEKGDIPEGYSVSREKKERFSLILESASTNQTSMYLCASSPGTSGSPPYNEQFFGPGTRLTVL.

The chain uses TRBV19 and TRBJ1-1, with D possibly being TRBD1 (5 bases). Germline CDR1 LNHDA, CDR2 SQIVND (reference sequence). V dropped 0 bases and J dropped 10 bases, with 15 bases sitting between them. The CDR3 sequence is 14 residues long. CDR3 sequence: CASSIEGSGVSAFF. The CDR3 DNA is TGTGCCAGTAGTATAGAAGGTTCGGGGGTTTCAGCTTTCTTT.

The rearrangement links TRBV28 to TRBJ1-1, with TRBD1 as a possible D gene (6 bases). Trimming stripped 3 bases from V and 8 bases from J, with 10 bases between. This CDR3 has 12 residues. The V gene's germline CDR1 is MDHEN and CDR2 SYDVKM. The CDR3 coding sequence is TGTGCCAGCAGTTTTGGGGGCGTGGAAGCTTTCTTT. Translation gives CASSFGGVEAFF.

V is TRBV28 and J is TRBJ2-3, with 7 bases fitting TRBD2. Germline-derived CDR1 and CDR2 are MDHEN and SYDVKM. The CDR3 loop spans 19 amino acids. V lost 3 bases to trimming and J lost 2 bases; unmatched junction nucleotides: 17. The CDR3 DNA reads as TGTGCCAGCAGTTTTTTCGGGCTAGCGGTTGCCCCACACACAGATACGCAGTATTTT. Its protein product is CASSFFGLAVAPHTDTQYF. Complete variable domain (other parts from reference TRBV28 and TRBJ2-3): DVKVTQSSRYLVKRTGEKVFLECVQDMDHENMFWYRQDPGLGLRLIYFSYDVKMKEKGDIPEGYSVSREKKERFSLILESASTNQTSMYLCASSFFGLAVAPHTDTQYFGPGTRLTVL.

The chain uses TRBV29-1 and TRBJ1-2, with D tentatively TRBD1 (6 bases). Trimming took 0 bases from V and 3 from J, leaving 17 bases between them. Germline V CDR1 and CDR2: SQVTM, ANQGSEA. The CDR3 covers 16 residues. The chain's CDR3 is CSVEDRDAGAYYGYTF. CDR3 sequence (DNA): TGCAGCGTTGAAGACCGCGACGCGGGGGCCTACTATGGCTACACCTTC.

Remarks on this clone: The sample contains more than one DNA sequence encoding this CDR3. The V call is TRBV28, the J call TRBJ2-7; D not resolved. The CDR3 is 14 residues long. Trimming removed 2 bases at V and 0 bases at J, with 8 bases between. Germline lookup yields CDR1 MDHEN and CDR2 SYDVKM. The CDR3 spells CASSLGRSSYEQYF. Here the CDR3 DNA reads TGTGCCAGCAGTTTAGGTAGGAGCTCCTACGAGCAGTACTTC.

V and J are TRBV27 and TRBJ1-2, with TRBD1 identical over 10 bases. The V segment lost 8 bases and the J segment 4 bases; nucleotides outside the gene matches: 1. The CDR3 loop spans 12 amino acids. The germline CDR1 and CDR2 sequences are MNHEY and SMNVEV (reference sequence). The CDR3 here is CASGQGGYGYTF. Here the CDR3 DNA reads TGTGCCAGCGGACAGGGGGGCTATGGCTACACCTTC.

The chain joins TRBV13 to TRBJ2-7; tentatively, D is TRBD2 (6 bases). This CDR3 comprises 16 residues. V was cut by 4 bases and J by 2 bases, with 18 bases left in between. Germline CDR1 PRHDT, CDR2 FYEKMQ (reference sequence). CDR3 sequence (DNA): TGTGCCAGCAGCTCCCGGGGCAGGGAGGCCACCTACGAGCAGTACTTC. It codes for CASSSRGREATYEQYF.

The chain links TRBV28 to TRBJ1-5; a weak D match, TRBD1 (5 bases). The ends were cut back, 5 bases at V and 11 bases at J, with 13 bases in the middle. This CDR3 is built from 12 residues. Germline assignment: CDR1 MDHEN and CDR2 SYDVKM. The CDR3 nucleotides are TGTGCCAGCAGTATAACCAGGGTGGCCCAGCATTTT. Its translation: CASSITRVAQHF. The complete variable domain, with remaining parts taken from reference TRBV28 and TRBJ1-5, reads DVKVTQSSRYLVKRTGEKVFLECVQDMDHENMFWYRQDPGLGLRLIYFSYDVKMKEKGDIPEGYSVSREKKERFSLILESASTNQTSMYLCASSITRVAQHFGDGTRLSIL.

This clone was observed once. The CDR3 reads CASSYGGSGTDTQYF. CDR3 in DNA: TGTGCCAGCAGCTATGGGGGTTCGGGCACAGATACGCAGTATTTT. V usage is TRBV9 and J usage is TRBJ2-3; D may be TRBD1 or TRBD2 (5 bases each). V shed 4 bases and J shed 1 base, with 13 bases lying between them. Germline loops: CDR1 SGDLS, CDR2 YYNGEE. This CDR3 has 15 amino acids.

The chain employs TRBV27 and TRBJ2-1; 11 nucleotides match TRBD2. Germline values: CDR1 MNHEY, CDR2 SMNVEV (reference sequence). The CDR3 extends over 16 amino acids. Unmatched junction bases numbered 9, after V lost 2 bases and J lost 9 bases. CDR3 sequence (DNA): TGTGCCAGCAGTTTAGTAGCGGGAGGGCCGGTCGGTGAGCAGTTCTTC. Its translation is CASSLVAGGPVGEQFF.

The chain links TRBV27 to TRBJ2-1, with D unresolved. This CDR3 spans 14 amino acids. Trimming shortened V by 6 bases and J by 2 bases, and 11 bases separated the two germline ends. Germline CDR1 and CDR2: MNHEY and SMNVEV (reference sequence). The CDR3 region is CASSGMGTYNEQFF. The DNA of the CDR3 is TGTGCCAGCAGCGGCATGGGAACCTACAATGAGCAGTTCTTC.

The chain carries TRBV27 and TRBJ1-4, with D uncertain. Trimming left V 6 bases short and J 4 bases short, with 12 bases between. Looked up from germline, CDR1 is MNHEY and CDR2 is SMNVEV (reference sequence). The CDR3 has 14 amino acids. The CDR3 coding sequence is TGTGCCAGCAGCCCCGGGAACTATAATGAAAAACTGTTTTTT. Translation: CASSPGNYNEKLFF. Looking up the rest from reference TRBV27 and TRBJ1-4 gives the full variable domain: EAQVTQNPRYLITVTGKKLTVTCSQNMNHEYMSWYRQDPGLGLRQIYYSMNVEVTDKGDVPEGYKVSRKEKRNFPLILESPSPNQTSLYFCASSPGNYNEKLFFGSGTQLSVL.

V and J are TRBV10-1 and TRBJ2-3; tentative D call: TRBD2 (6 bases). V was cut by 2 bases and J by 0 bases, with 15 bases left in between. The CDR3 runs to 17 residues. The germline gives CDR1 WNHNN, CDR2 SYGVQD (reference sequence). This chain's CDR3 is CASSETLGTYSTDTQYF. DNA of the CDR3: TGCGCCAGCAGTGAGACCCTAGGGACTTATAGCACAGATACGCAGTATTTT.

The chain is built from TRBV9 and TRBJ2-7; TRBD1 matches at 11 bases. The CDR3 runs to 16 residues. CDR1 SGDLS and CDR2 YYNGEE come from the germline V gene. V lost 0 bases and J lost 1; bases outside the gene matches: 3. In DNA form, the CDR3 reads TGTGCCAGCAGCGTAGGGGGACAGGGGGAGTCCTACGAGCAGTACTTC. Protein sequence: CASSVGGQGESYEQYF.